Reported below is one TCR beta chain. Its ends do not fully match the called genes, so a read error is possible. These data originate in a study of blood T cell repertoires in COVID-19. Overall study context: Spain, Italy and the United States supplied samples that represented acute and convalescent COVID-19. The cDNA or gDNA used as material had been derived from T cells, B-cell-depleted T cells, or PBMCs.

The CDR3 loop spans 15 amino acids. Germline V lookup: CDR1 SGHRS, CDR2 YFSETQ. The authors' processing: Reference gene primer amplification in the assay estimated nucleated cell counts. This table comes from immunoSEQ multiplex PCR, and its TCRdb copy is limited to in-frame clones, with some not included. V and J calls plus clone size are reproduced from that table; the DNA served to infer D and trimming. The table has tens of thousands of clones, approximately 89% seen once. Sequencing input: peripheral blood. The chain employs TRBV5-1 and TRBJ2-1; maybe TRBD2 (7 bases). This receptor was obtained from a woman aged 60-70 years with active COVID-19. In DNA form, the CDR3 reads TGCGCCCGCAGCTTGGGGGGGGGCGAATACAATGAGCAGTTCTTC. This sequence encodes CARSLGGGEYNEQFF.